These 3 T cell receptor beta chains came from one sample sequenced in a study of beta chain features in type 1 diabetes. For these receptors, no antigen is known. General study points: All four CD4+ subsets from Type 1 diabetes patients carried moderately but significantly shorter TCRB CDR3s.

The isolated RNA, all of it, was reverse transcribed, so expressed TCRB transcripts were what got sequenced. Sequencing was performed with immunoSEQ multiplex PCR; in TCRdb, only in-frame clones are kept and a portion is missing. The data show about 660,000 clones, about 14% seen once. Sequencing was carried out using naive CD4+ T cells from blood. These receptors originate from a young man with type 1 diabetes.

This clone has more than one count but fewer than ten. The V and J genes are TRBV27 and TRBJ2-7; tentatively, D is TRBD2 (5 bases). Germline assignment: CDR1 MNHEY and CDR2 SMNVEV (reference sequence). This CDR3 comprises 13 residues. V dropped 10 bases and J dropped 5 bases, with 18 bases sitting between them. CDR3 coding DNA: TGTGCCAACCTACCGGGGTTTAGGAACGAGCAGTACTTC. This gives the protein CANLPGFRNEQYF.

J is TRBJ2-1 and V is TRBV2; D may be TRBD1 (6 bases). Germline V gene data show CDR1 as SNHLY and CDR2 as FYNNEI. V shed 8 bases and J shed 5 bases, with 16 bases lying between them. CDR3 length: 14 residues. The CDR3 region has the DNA TGTGCCAGCGAGGGCAGGGGCGAAAACAATGAGCAGTTCTTC. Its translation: CASEGRGENNEQFF.

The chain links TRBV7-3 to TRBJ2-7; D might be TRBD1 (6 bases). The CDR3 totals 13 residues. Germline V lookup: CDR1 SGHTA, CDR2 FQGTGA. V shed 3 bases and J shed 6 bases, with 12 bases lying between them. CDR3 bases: TGTGCCAGCAGCTTGGATACACAGGGCGAGCAGTACTTC. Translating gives CASSLDTQGEQYF. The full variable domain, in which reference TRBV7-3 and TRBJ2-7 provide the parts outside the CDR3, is GAGVSQTPSNKVTEKGKYVELRCDPISGHTALYWYRQSLGQGPEFLIYFQGTGAADDSGLPNDRFFAVRPEGSVSTLKIQRTERGDSAVYLCASSLDTQGEQYFGPGTRLTVT.